Listed here are 10 T cell receptor beta chains from one sample, sequenced in a study of T cells in Graves' hyperthyroidism and ophthalmopathy. RNA transcripts gave rise to amplified TCR beta CDR3 regions. HTBI primers drove first-round RT-PCR of the TCR CDR3. One entry per CDR3 protein results from TCRdb running MiXCR on the multiplex PCR reads. The sample includes approximately 590,000 distinct CDR3 sequences, around 42% of them seen just once. The sequencing sample was made of peripheral blood or thyroid tissue (not recorded which). These receptors all come from a woman aged 18-29 years with Graves' hyperthyroidism.

About this clonotype itself: A much larger clone sits a single nucleotide away, making a read error possible. Since the CDR3 does not end with the conserved phenylalanine or tryptophan, this likely comes from a read error. The rearrangement joins TRBV24-1 to TRBJ2-5; weak D call: TRBD1 (5 bases). The DNA end is more similar to TRBJ2-7, so the J call may be wrong. Germline assignment: CDR1 KGHDR and CDR2 SFDVKD. This CDR3 comprises 16 residues. The CDR3 coding sequence is TGTGCCACCAGTGATACTACGACAGCGTCGATCTACGAGCAGTACTCC. This sequence encodes CATSDTTTASIYEQYS.

Notes on this clonotype: One end of the junction is discordant with germline, which a read error may explain. The V call is TRBV2, the J call TRBJ2-3; D might be TRBD2 (5 bases). CDR1 and CDR2 (germline): SNHLY, FYNNEI. CDR3 length: 17 amino acids. CDR3 sequence (DNA): TGTGCCACCAGTGACCCCCGGAGTGGCGGGAGCACAGATACGCAGTATTTT. It specifies CATSDPRSGGSTDTQYF.

The table lists this clonotype with a few counts. The chain has TRBV10-3 and TRBJ2-2; possible D gene TRBD1, 6 bases. Germline-derived CDR1 and CDR2 are ENHRY and SYGVKD. V was pared by 6 bases and J by 2 bases, with 10 bases between. The CDR3 extends over 14 amino acids. The CDR3 protein is CAISEDRNTGELFF. CDR3 in DNA: TGTGCCATCAGCGAGGACAGAAACACCGGGGAGCTGTTTTTT.

This chain links TRBV29-1 with TRBJ2-7, with D perhaps assigned TRBD1 or TRBD2 (5 bases each). The germline V and J ends were trimmed by 4 bases and 3 bases, with 10 bases remaining between them. The CDR3 runs to 12 residues. The germline CDR1 and CDR2 sequences are SQVTM and ANQGSEA. In nucleotides, the CDR3 is TGCAGCGTTGCTCGGGACGGCTACGAGCAGTACTTC. Amino acid sequence: CSVARDGYEQYF.

The chain recombines TRBV15 with TRBJ2-6; no reliable D call. CDR1 LNHNV and CDR2 YYDKDF come from the germline V gene (reference sequence). V lost 5 bases to trimming and J lost 0 bases, with 11 bases between them. This CDR3 comprises 16 residues. Here the CDR3 DNA reads TGTGCCACCAGCGTGAGAGGACGCTCTGGGGCCAACGTCCTGACTTTC. Its translation: CATSVRGRSGANVLTF.

There are a few counts of this clonotype. V is TRBV2 and J is TRBJ1-1; a weak D match, TRBD1 (5 bases). CDR1 and CDR2 from the germline V gene are SNHLY and FYNNEI. V was clipped by 3 bases and J by 10 bases, with 12 bases between them. The CDR3 runs 12 residues. The CDR3 here is CASSDDSWVAFF. CDR3 DNA: TGTGCCAGCAGTGACGACAGCTGGGTAGCTTTCTTT.

V and J are TRBV29-1 and TRBJ2-3; D gene ambiguous. The CDR3 length is 13 residues. The germline V gene has CDR1 SQVTM and CDR2 ANQGSEA. CDR3 protein: CSARGRLTDTQYF. As DNA, the CDR3 is TGCAGTGCCCGCGGACGACTCACAGATACGCAGTATTTT.

The sample holds many counts of this clonotype. This chain links TRBV29-1 with TRBJ2-7, with D unclear. V was pared by 5 bases and J by 3 bases, with 14 bases between. The germline CDR1 and CDR2 sequences are SQVTM and ANQGSEA. The CDR3 has 13 residues. This chain's CDR3 is CSVRAITDYEQYF. CDR3 nucleotides: TGCAGCGTTAGGGCCATAACCGACTACGAGCAGTACTTC.

This clonotype has only a few counts. This chain connects TRBV2 to TRBJ1-1; D ambiguous. Trimming removed 6 bases at V and 2 bases at J, with 16 bases between. This CDR3 comprises 15 residues. CDR1 and CDR2 from the germline V gene are SNHLY and FYNNEI. The CDR3 loop reads CASSRRRASNTEAFF. In DNA, the CDR3 is TGTGCCAGCAGCCGTCGACGGGCCTCTAACACTGAAGCTTTCTTT.

About this clonotype: Given the absence of the conserved phenylalanine or tryptophan at the CDR3 end, a read error is likely. This sequence joins TRBV9 and TRBJ1-5; 7 nucleotides align to TRBD1. The germline V gene has CDR1 SGDLS and CDR2 YYNGEE. The CDR3 consists of 15 residues. V gave up 3 bases and J gave up 0 bases; unmatched junction bases: 3. CDR3 residues: CASSATGYSNQPQHY. The CDR3, as DNA: TGTGCCAGCAGCGCGACAGGGTATAGCAATCAGCCCCAGCATTAT.